This T cell receptor (beta chain) was identified in a study of T cell responses to AZD1222 COVID-19 vaccine. Sequencing was performed with immunoSEQ multiplex PCR; in TCRdb, only in-frame clones are kept and a portion is missing. The sample shows 130,000 to 150,000 clones, 82% of them seen only once. V lost 1 base and J lost 9, with 13 bases in between. This CDR3 region has 15 residues. Germline CDR1 LGHDT, CDR2 YNNKEL (reference sequence). Study findings and constraints: It should be noted that donors were predominantly white British and more often female, and clonal diversity was possibly underestimated.

As concerns this clone: Its specificity is unknown.

The sequences come from peripheral blood, collected on day 0 of MenACWY control vaccination. This sequence joins TRBV3-1 (or the pseudogene TRBV3-2) and TRBJ1-6, with a possible D match to TRBD1 (5 bases). The receptor's source is an adult in good health. CDR3 sequence reads: CASSQGGGKSSPLHF. The DNA of the CDR3 is TGTGCCAGCAGCCAAGGGGGGGGAAAAAGTTCACCCCTCCACTTT.